Reported below is one T cell receptor (beta chain). Its specificity is not known. This CDR3 is built from 14 residues. Germline V CDR1 and CDR2: ENHRY, SYGVKD. The ends lost 2 bases at V and 5 bases at J; junction bases unmatched: 4. Generated by immunoSEQ multiplex PCR, the TCRdb table keeps only in-frame clones and is missing some. The sample lists 90,000 to 130,000 clones; just over 85% were seen once. This entry comes from a study of T cell responses to AZD1222 COVID-19 vaccine. General observations from the study: Only a handful of AZD1222 recipients, six or seven in all, had baseline seropositivity. Repertoire sampling happened only post peak T cell response. Clonal diversity was possibly underestimated, and white British individuals and females predominated among donors.

V gene TRBV10-3 combines with J gene TRBJ2-5; TRBD1 matches at 8 bases. This TCR was sampled from an adult in good health. The material was peripheral blood, obtained on day 0 of AZD1222 vaccination. The CDR3 DNA reads as TGTGCCATCAGTGAGGGACAGGGAGTCGAGACCCAGTACTTC. This sequence encodes CAISEGQGVETQYF.